This T cell receptor (beta chain) was sequenced for a study of T cell changes during pregnancy in multiple sclerosis. Repertoires were generated with immunoSEQ multiplex PCR, while TCRdb's copy carries only in-frame clones and drops some. The sample lists 30,000 to 40,000 clones, approximately 90% occurring once. CDR3 length equals 15 residues. The germline V gene has CDR1 LGHNA and CDR2 YNFKEQ. V gave up 5 bases and J gave up 0 bases, with 14 bases separating them. The chain is built from TRBV4-2 and TRBJ2-7, with D tentatively TRBD1 (6 bases). This material consisted of CD8+ T cells from peripheral blood mononuclear cells, taken in the first trimester of pregnancy. The TCR comes from a female donor with multiple sclerosis, enrolled in a pregnancy study. The DNA of the CDR3 is TGTGCCAGCAGCGCGCGGACAGACAGCTCCTACGAGCAGTACTTC. Encoded protein: CASSARTDSSYEQYF.